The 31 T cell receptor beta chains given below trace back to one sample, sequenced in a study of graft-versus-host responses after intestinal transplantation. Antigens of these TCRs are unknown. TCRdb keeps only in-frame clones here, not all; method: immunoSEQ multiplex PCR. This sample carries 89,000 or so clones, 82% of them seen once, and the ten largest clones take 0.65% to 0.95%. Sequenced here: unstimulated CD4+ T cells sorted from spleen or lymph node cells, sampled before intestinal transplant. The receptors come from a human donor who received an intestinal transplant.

CDR3 sequence reads: CASKTGGPGSNQPQHF. In nucleotides, the CDR3 is TGTGCCAGTAAAACAGGGGGGCCGGGAAGCAATCAGCCCCAGCATTTT. The chain is built from TRBV19 and TRBJ1-5; TRBD1 aligns across 8 bases. CDR1 is LNHDA, CDR2 SQIVND, per germline (reference sequence). This CDR3 spans 16 amino acids. Germline trimming cut 7 bases from V and 1 base from J; bases unmatched to any gene: 9.

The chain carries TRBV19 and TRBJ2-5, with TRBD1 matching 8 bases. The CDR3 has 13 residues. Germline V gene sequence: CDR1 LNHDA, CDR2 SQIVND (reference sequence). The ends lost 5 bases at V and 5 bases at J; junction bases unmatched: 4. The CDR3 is CASSPTGGETQYF. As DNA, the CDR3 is TGTGCCAGTAGTCCCACAGGGGGGGAGACCCAGTACTTC.

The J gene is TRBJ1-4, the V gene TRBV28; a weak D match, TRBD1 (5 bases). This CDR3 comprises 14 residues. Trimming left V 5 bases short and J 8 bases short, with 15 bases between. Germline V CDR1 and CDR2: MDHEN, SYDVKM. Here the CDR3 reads CASSGAQGGEKLFF. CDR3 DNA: TGTGCCAGCAGTGGGGCGCAGGGTGGGGAAAAACTGTTTTTT.

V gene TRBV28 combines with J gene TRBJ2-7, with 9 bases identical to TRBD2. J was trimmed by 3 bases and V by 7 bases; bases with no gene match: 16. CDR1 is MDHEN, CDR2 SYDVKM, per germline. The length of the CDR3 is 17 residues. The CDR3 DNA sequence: TGTGCCAGCACCCACGGGACTAGCTTTTCTCTGGGCTACGAGCAGTACTTC. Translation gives CASTHGTSFSLGYEQYF.

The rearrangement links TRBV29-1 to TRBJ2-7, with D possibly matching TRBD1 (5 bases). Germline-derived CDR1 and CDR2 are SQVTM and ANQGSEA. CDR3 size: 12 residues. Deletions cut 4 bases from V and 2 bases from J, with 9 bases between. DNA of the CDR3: TGCAGCGTTGGGTCAGGGACCTACGAGCAGTACTTC. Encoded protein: CSVGSGTYEQYF.

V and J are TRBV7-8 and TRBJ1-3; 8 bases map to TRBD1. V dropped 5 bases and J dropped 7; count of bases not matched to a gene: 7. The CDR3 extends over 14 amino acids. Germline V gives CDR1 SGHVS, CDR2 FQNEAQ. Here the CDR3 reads CASSLRQGKNTIYF. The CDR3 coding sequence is TGTGCCAGCAGCCTTCGACAGGGGAAGAACACCATATATTTT.

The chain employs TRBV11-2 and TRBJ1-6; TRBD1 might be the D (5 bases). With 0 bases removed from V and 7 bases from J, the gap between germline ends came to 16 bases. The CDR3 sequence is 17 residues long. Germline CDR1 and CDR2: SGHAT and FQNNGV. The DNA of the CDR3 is TGTGCCAGCAGCTTAGACATGGTTTCAGGGCAAAATTCACCCCTCCACTTT. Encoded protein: CASSLDMVSGQNSPLHF.

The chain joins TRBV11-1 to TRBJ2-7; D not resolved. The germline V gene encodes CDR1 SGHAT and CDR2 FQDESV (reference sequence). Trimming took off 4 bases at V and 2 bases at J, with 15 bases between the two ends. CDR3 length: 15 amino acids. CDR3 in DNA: TGTGCCAGCAGCTCGCTCCGCGCGCGGCCCTACGAGCAGTACTTC. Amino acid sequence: CASSSLRARPYEQYF.

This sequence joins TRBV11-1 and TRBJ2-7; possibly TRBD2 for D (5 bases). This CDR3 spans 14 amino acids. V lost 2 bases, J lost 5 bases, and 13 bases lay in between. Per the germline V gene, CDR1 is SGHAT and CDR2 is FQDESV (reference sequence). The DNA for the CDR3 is TGTGCCAGCAGCTTACGGCGAGGGTTCAACGAGCAGTACTTC. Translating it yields CASSLRRGFNEQYF.

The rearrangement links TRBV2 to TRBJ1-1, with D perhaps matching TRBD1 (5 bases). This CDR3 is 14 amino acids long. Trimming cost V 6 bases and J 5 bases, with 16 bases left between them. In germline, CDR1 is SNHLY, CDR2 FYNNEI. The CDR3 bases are TGTGCCAGCAGGCAGGAGGGGCGACAGACTGAAGCTTTCTTT. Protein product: CASRQEGRQTEAFF.

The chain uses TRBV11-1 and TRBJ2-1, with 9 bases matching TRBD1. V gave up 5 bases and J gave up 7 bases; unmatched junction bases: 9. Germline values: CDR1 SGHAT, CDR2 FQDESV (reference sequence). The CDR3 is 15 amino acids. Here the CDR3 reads CASSVPDRGRNEQFF. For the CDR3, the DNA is TGTGCCAGCAGCGTCCCGGACAGGGGTCGGAATGAGCAGTTCTTC.

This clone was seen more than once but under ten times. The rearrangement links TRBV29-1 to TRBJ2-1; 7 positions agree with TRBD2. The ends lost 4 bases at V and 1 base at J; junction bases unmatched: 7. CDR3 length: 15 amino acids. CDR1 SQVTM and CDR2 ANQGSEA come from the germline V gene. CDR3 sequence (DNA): TGCAGCGTTGCGGGGCTAGCGGCTTCCTACAATGAGCAGTTCTTC. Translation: CSVAGLAASYNEQFF.

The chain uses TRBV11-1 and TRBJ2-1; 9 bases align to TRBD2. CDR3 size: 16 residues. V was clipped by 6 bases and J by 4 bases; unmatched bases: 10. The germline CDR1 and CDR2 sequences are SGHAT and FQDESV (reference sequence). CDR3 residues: CASSVGTSNSYNEQFF. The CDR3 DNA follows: TGTGCCAGCAGTGTTGGGACTAGCAACTCTTACAATGAGCAGTTCTTC.

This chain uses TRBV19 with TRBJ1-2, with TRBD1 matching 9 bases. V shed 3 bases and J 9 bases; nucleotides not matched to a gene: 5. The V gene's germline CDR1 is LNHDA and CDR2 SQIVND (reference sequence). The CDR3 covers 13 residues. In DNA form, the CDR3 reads TGTGCCAGTAGTATGGACAGGGGTTTGAGCTACACCTTC. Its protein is CASSMDRGLSYTF. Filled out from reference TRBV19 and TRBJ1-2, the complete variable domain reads DGGITQSPKYLFRKEGQNVTLSCEQNLNHDAMYWYRQDPGQGLRLIYYSQIVNDFQKGDIAEGYSVSREKKESFPLTVTSAQKNPTAFYLCASSMDRGLSYTFGSGTRLTVV.

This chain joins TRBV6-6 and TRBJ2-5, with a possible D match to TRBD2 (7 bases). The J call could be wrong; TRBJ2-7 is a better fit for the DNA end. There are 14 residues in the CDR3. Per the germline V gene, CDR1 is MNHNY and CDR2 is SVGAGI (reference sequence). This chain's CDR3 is CASRTAGSSYEQYF. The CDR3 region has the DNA TGTGCCAGCCGGACAGCGGGGAGCTCCTACGAGCAGTACTTC.

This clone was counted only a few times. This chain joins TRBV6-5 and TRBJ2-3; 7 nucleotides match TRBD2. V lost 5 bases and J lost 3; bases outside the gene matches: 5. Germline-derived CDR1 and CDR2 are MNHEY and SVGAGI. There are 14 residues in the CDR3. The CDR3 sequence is CASSRVRGTDTQYF. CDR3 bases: TGTGCCAGCAGTCGTGTGCGGGGGACAGATACGCAGTATTTT.

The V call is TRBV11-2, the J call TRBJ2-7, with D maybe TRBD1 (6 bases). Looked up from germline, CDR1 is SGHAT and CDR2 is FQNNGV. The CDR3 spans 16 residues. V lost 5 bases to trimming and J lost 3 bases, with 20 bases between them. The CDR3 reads CASSKITGLGNYEQYF. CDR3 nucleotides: TGTGCCAGCAGCAAAATTACAGGGTTGGGGAACTACGAGCAGTACTTC.

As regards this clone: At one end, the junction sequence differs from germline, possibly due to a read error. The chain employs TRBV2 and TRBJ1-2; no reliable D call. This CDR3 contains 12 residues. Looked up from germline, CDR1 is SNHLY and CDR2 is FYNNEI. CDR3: CAGSRGNYGYTF. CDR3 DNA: TGTGCCGGCAGCCGCGGTAACTATGGCTACACCTTC.

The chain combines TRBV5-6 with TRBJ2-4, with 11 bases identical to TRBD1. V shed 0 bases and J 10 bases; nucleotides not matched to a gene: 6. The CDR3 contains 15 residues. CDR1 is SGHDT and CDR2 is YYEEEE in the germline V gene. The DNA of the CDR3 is TGTGCCAGCAGCTTGGAGGGACAGGGGGTCAGGATTCAGTACTTC. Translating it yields CASSLEGQGVRIQYF. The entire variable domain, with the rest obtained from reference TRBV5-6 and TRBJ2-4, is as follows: DAGVTQSPTHLIKTRGQQVTLRCSPKSGHDTVSWYQQALGQGPQFIFQYYEEEERQRGNFPDRFSGHQFPNYSSELNVNALLLGDSALYLCASSLEGQGVRIQYFGAGTRLSVL.

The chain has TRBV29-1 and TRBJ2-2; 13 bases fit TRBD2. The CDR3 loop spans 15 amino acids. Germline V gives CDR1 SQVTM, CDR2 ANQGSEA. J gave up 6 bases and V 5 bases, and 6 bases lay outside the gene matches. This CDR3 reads CSVLRLAGGSGELFF. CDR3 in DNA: TGCAGCGTTCTTCGACTAGCGGGAGGTTCCGGGGAGCTGTTTTTT.

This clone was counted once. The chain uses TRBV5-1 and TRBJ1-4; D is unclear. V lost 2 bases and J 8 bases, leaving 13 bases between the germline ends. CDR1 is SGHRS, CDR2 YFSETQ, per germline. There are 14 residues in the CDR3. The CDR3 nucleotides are TGCGCCAGCAGCTTAGGAGAACGGGGAGAAAAACTGTTTTTT. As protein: CASSLGERGEKLFF.

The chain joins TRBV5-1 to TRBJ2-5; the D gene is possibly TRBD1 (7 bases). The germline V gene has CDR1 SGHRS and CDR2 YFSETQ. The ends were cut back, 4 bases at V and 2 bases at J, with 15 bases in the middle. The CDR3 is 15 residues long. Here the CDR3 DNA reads TGCGCCAGCAGCCCGGAGGGACAGCCGCAAGAGACCCAGTACTTC. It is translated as CASSPEGQPQETQYF.

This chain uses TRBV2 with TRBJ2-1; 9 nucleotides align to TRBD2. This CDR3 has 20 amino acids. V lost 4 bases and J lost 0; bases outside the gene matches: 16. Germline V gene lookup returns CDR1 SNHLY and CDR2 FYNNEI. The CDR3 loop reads CASSVIGSGSFSSSYNEQFF. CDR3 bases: TGTGCCAGCAGTGTGATTGGTAGCGGGAGCTTTTCGAGCTCCTACAATGAGCAGTTCTTC.

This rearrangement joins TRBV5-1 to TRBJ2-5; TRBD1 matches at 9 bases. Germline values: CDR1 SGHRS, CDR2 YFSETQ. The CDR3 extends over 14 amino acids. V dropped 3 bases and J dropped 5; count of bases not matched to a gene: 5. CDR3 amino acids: CASSWGTGKETQYF. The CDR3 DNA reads TGCGCCAGCAGCTGGGGGACAGGGAAGGAGACCCAGTACTTC. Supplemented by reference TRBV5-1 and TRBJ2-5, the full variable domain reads KAGVTQTPRYLIKTRGQQVTLSCSPISGHRSVSWYQQTPGQGLQFLFEYFSETQRNKGNFPGRFSGRQFSNSRSEMNVSTLELGDSALYLCASSWGTGKETQYFGPGTRLLVL.

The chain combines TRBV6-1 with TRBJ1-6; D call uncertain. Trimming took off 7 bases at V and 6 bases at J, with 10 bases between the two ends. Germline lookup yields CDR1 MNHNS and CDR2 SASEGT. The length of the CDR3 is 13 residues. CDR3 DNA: TGTGCCAGCATCCCAGGTCTTAATTCACCCCTCCACTTT. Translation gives CASIPGLNSPLHF.

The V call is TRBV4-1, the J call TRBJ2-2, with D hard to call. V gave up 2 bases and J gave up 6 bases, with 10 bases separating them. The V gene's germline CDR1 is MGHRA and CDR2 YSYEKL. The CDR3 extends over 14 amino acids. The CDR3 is CASSQPGTSGELFF. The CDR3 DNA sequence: TGCGCCAGCAGCCAACCGGGTACATCCGGGGAGCTGTTTTTT.

DNA for the CDR3: TGTGCCAGCAGTTTCCAGCGGGGCGGATACAATGAGCAGTTCTTC. This translates into CASSFQRGGYNEQFF. The genes are TRBV27 and TRBJ2-1; TRBD2 matches at 7 bases. Germline values: CDR1 MNHEY, CDR2 SMNVEV (reference sequence). The length of the CDR3 is 15 residues. Germline trimming cut 3 bases from V and 4 bases from J; bases unmatched to any gene: 6.

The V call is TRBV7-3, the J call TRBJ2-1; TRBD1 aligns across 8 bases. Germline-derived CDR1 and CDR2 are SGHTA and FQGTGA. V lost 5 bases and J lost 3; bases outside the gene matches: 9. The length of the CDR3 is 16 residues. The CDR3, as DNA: TGTGCCAGCAGCCGGGTGGGGACAGGAGGCTACAATGAGCAGTTCTTC. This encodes CASSRVGTGGYNEQFF. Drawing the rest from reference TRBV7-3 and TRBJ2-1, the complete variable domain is GAGVSQTPSNKVTEKGKYVELRCDPISGHTALYWYRQSLGQGPEFLIYFQGTGAADDSGLPNDRFFAVRPEGSVSTLKIQRTERGDSAVYLCASSRVGTGGYNEQFFGPGTRLTVL.

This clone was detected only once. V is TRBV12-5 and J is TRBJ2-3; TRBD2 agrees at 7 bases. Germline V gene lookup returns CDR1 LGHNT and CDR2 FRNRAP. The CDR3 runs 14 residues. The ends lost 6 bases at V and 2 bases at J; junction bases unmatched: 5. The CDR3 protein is CASGASGSTDTQYF. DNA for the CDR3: TGTGCTAGTGGCGCTAGCGGATCCACAGATACGCAGTATTTT. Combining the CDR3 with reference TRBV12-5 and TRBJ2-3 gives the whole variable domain DARVTQTPRHKVTEMGQEVTMRCQPILGHNTVFWYRQTMMQGLELLAYFRNRAPLDDSGMPKDRFSAEMPDATLATLKIQPSEPRDSAVYFCASGASGSTDTQYFGPGTRLTVL.

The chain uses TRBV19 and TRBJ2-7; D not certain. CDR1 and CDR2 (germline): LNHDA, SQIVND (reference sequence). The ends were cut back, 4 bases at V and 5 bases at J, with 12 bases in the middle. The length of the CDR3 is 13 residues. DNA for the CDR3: TGTGCCAGTAGTAGAACAGACACGGACGAGCAGTACTTC. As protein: CASSRTDTDEQYF.

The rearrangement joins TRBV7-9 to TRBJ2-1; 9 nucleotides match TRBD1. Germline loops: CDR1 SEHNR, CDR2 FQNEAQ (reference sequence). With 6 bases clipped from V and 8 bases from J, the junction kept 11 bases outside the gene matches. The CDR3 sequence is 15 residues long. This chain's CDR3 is CASRVGDRELDEQFF. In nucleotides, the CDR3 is TGTGCCAGCAGAGTGGGGGACAGGGAATTGGATGAGCAGTTCTTC.